These 23 T cell receptor beta chains came from one sample sequenced in a study of technical replicates of blood from several donors. The table came from immunoSEQ multiplex PCR; TCRdb's copy has only in-frame clones and leaves some out. The sample lists about 58,000 clones, 91% occurring once. Sequencing input: PBMCs. These receptors were collected from a human donor in good health. Some clones in this sample may be carry-over from other donors' samples.

CDR3 residues: CASSQVGQGASGNTIYF. The CDR3 region has the DNA TGCGCCAGCAGCCAAGTAGGACAGGGCGCCTCTGGAAACACCATATATTTT. The chain employs TRBV4-3 and TRBJ1-3, with TRBD1 matching over 8 bases. V lost 1 base to trimming and J lost 0 bases; unmatched junction nucleotides: 5. This CDR3 contains 17 residues. The germline gives CDR1 LGHNA, CDR2 YSLEER.

V gene TRBV7-8 combines with J gene TRBJ2-3; D not certain. Germline CDR1 and CDR2: SGHVS and FQNEAQ. Trimming pared 2 bases from V and 6 bases from J, leaving 3 bases between. The CDR3 length is 11 residues. Written as DNA, the CDR3 is TGTGCCAGCAGCTTACGGGATACGCAGTATTTT. It encodes CASSLRDTQYF.

This clone was observed a single time. This rearrangement joins TRBV5-6 to TRBJ1-1, with no clear D. Germline lookup yields CDR1 SGHDT and CDR2 YYEEEE. The CDR3 has 14 amino acids. Trimming took 2 bases from V and 1 from J, leaving 9 bases between them. This chain's CDR3 is CASSFGGGNTEAFF. The CDR3 DNA follows: TGTGCCAGCAGCTTTGGAGGAGGGAACACTGAAGCTTTCTTT.

The chain has TRBV4-1 and TRBJ1-2; D is perhaps TRBD1 (5 bases). V was cut by 0 bases and J by 4 bases, with 15 bases left in between. Germline V gives CDR1 MGHRA, CDR2 YSYEKL. CDR3 length: 16 amino acids. For the CDR3, the DNA is TGCGCCAGCAGCCAAGAACCCGAAGGGGCAGGCTATGGCTACACCTTC. It codes for CASSQEPEGAGYGYTF.

The rearrangement uses TRBV11-2 and TRBJ1-4; D is undetermined. The V gene lost 8 bases and the J gene lost 7 bases, with 11 bases spanning the gap. Germline V gene lookup returns CDR1 SGHAT and CDR2 FQNNGV. The CDR3 spans 12 residues. The CDR3 DNA reads TGTGCCAGCTCTCGCTCGGGTGAAAAACTGTTTTTT. As protein: CASSRSGEKLFF.

The CDR3 loop is CASSARGQGLIGYTF. The CDR3 bases are TGTGCCAGCAGTGCACGGGGACAAGGACTTATTGGCTACACCTTC. V and J are TRBV25-1 and TRBJ1-2; D may be TRBD1 (6 bases). CDR3 length equals 15 residues. Trimming removed 4 bases at V and 7 bases at J, with 19 bases between. Germline V CDR1 and CDR2: MGHDK, SYGVNS.

A single count supports this clone. The CDR3 loop is CASSLDLNSPLHF. In DNA form, the CDR3 reads TGCGCCAGCAGCTTGGATCTTAATTCACCCCTCCACTTT. J is TRBJ1-6 and V is TRBV5-1; D ambiguous. Trimming removed 0 bases at V and 6 bases at J, with 4 bases between. This CDR3 contains 13 residues. Germline CDR1 and CDR2: SGHRS and YFSETQ.

A single count supports this clone. The V gene is TRBV7-2, the J gene TRBJ2-1; possibly TRBD1 for D (6 bases). Germline CDR1 SGHTA, CDR2 FQGNSA. V lost 5 bases and J 8 bases, leaving 19 bases between the germline ends. This CDR3 has 15 residues. For the CDR3, the DNA is TGTGCCAGCAGCCAAATATCTACAGGGACCCATGAGCAGTTCTTC. It translates to CASSQISTGTHEQFF.

V and J are TRBV19 and TRBJ2-2; no definite D call. Looked up from germline, CDR1 is LNHDA and CDR2 is SQIVND (reference sequence). V was cut by 2 bases and J by 1 base, with 8 bases left in between. The CDR3 loop spans 15 amino acids. CDR3 nucleotides: TGTGCCAGTAGTATATCACTATGGAACACCGGGGAGCTGTTTTTT. Translated: CASSISLWNTGELFF.

This clone was seen only once. The chain recombines TRBV6-5 with TRBJ1-2; TRBD1 is a possible D gene (6 bases). The CDR3 has 14 amino acids. V lost 2 bases to trimming and J lost 8 bases, with 15 bases between them. Germline CDR1 is MNHEY and CDR2 is SVGAGI. CDR3: CASSYADRPGGYTF. The DNA of the CDR3 is TGTGCCAGCAGTTACGCAGACAGGCCCGGGGGCTACACCTTC.

This chain uses TRBV19 with TRBJ2-7, with 13 bases identical to TRBD2. In germline, CDR1 is LNHDA, CDR2 SQIVND (reference sequence). The CDR3 loop spans 20 amino acids. Trimming took 3 bases from V and 1 from J; bases not matched to a gene: 15. The CDR3 nucleotides are TGTGCCAGTAGTATGCGGGGTGCTCGGACTAGCGGGAGAGCATCCTACGAGCAGTACTTC. Its translation: CASSMRGARTSGRASYEQYF.

The chain uses TRBV4-1 and TRBJ2-5; D might be TRBD2 (6 bases). The germline V gene has CDR1 MGHRA and CDR2 YSYEKL. V dropped 1 base and J dropped 5 bases, with 14 bases sitting between them. The CDR3 has 15 residues. The CDR3, as DNA: TGCGCCAGCAGCCAAGCTTCCAGGGAGGTCGAGACCCAGTACTTC. Translation: CASSQASREVETQYF.

This chain connects TRBV7-9 to TRBJ1-6, with a tentative D call TRBD1 (5 bases). The V end lost 5 bases, the J end lost 6 bases, and 17 bases lay between the germline ends. Germline CDR1 SEHNR, CDR2 FQNEAQ (reference sequence). The CDR3 totals 16 residues. This CDR3 is CASSPQQVVGNSPLHF. The CDR3 DNA reads as TGTGCCAGCAGCCCCCAACAGGTTGTCGGTAATTCACCCCTCCACTTT.

This clone was observed a few times. CDR3 sequence reads: CASSSRRAGELFF. The CDR3 DNA reads as TGCGCCAGCAGCTCTCGGCGTGCGGGAGAACTGTTTTTT. The chain employs TRBV5-1 and TRBJ1-4; D gene ambiguous. CDR1 SGHRS and CDR2 YFSETQ come from the germline V gene. Trimming took off 3 bases at V and 12 bases at J, with 15 bases between the two ends. CDR3 length: 13 amino acids.

J is TRBJ2-3 and V is TRBV10-3, with D unresolved. V lost 7 bases and J lost 4, with 12 bases in between. Germline CDR1 reads ENHRY; CDR2 reads SYGVKD. The CDR3 spans 13 residues. CDR3 sequence reads: CAITARLADTQYF. In DNA form, the CDR3 reads TGTGCCATCACGGCCCGGCTAGCAGATACGCAGTATTTT.

This chain uses TRBV2 with TRBJ2-4; TRBD2 is a possible D gene (6 bases). This CDR3 region has 18 residues. With 0 bases removed from V and 3 bases from J, the gap between germline ends came to 18 bases. Looked up from germline, CDR1 is SNHLY and CDR2 is FYNNEI. CDR3 residues: CASSEALPGERGKNIQYF. In DNA form, the CDR3 reads TGTGCCAGCAGTGAAGCGCTTCCGGGGGAGAGAGGCAAAAACATTCAGTACTTC.

The chain combines TRBV7-2 with TRBJ2-7, with D maybe TRBD1 (6 bases). V lost 5 bases and J lost 6, with 20 bases in between. Germline assignment: CDR1 SGHTA and CDR2 FQGNSA. The CDR3 length is 15 residues. The CDR3 sequence is CASSPRAQGYPEQYF. CDR3 nucleotide sequence: TGTGCCAGCAGCCCCAGGGCCCAGGGGTATCCCGAGCAGTACTTC.

This clone was seen a few times. The gene calls are TRBV19 and TRBJ2-7, with D perhaps TRBD2 (5 bases). The germline V and J ends were trimmed by 4 bases and 2 bases, with 9 bases remaining between them. In germline, CDR1 is LNHDA, CDR2 SQIVND (reference sequence). The CDR3 contains 13 residues. Here the CDR3 reads CASSNTGAYEQYF. CDR3 in DNA: TGTGCCAGTAGTAATACCGGGGCCTACGAGCAGTACTTC.

V and J are TRBV6-1 and TRBJ2-3, with 7 nucleotides matching TRBD1. V gave up 2 bases and J gave up 1 base; unmatched junction bases: 6. The CDR3 is 16 residues long. CDR1 is MNHNS, CDR2 SASEGT, per germline. Here the CDR3 DNA reads TGTGCCAGCAGTGAAAGCGTGGGGACAGGCACAGATACGCAGTATTTT. It is translated as CASSESVGTGTDTQYF.

The chain combines TRBV19 with TRBJ1-4, with 8 bases identical to TRBD1. Germline V gene sequence: CDR1 LNHDA, CDR2 SQIVND (reference sequence). V was pared by 3 bases and J by 5 bases, with 2 bases of the junction left unmatched. The CDR3 has 14 residues. The CDR3 loop reads CASSITGGNEKLFF. In nucleotides, the CDR3 is TGTGCCAGTAGTATCACAGGGGGGAATGAAAAACTGTTTTTT.

V usage is TRBV29-1 and J usage is TRBJ2-6, with 13 positions matching TRBD2. This CDR3 is built from 16 residues. In germline, CDR1 is SQVTM, CDR2 ANQGSEA. J was trimmed by 0 bases and V by 6 bases; bases with no gene match: 2. In nucleotides, the CDR3 is TGCAGCGTAGGGACTAGCGGGGTCTCTGGGGCCAACGTCCTGACTTTC. Translation: CSVGTSGVSGANVLTF.

This clone showed up just once. The chain recombines TRBV18 with TRBJ1-6; 8 nucleotides align to TRBD1. The CDR3 is made up of 15 amino acids. J gave up 7 bases and V 6 bases, and 8 bases lay outside the gene matches. The germline V gene has CDR1 KGHSH and CDR2 LQKENI. The CDR3 reads CASSSQGAANSPLHF. In nucleotides, the CDR3 is TGTGCCAGCTCGAGCCAGGGGGCGGCGAATTCACCCCTCCACTTT.

The rearrangement uses TRBV18 and TRBJ1-1, with 9 bases aligning to TRBD1. V lost 3 bases to trimming and J lost 5 bases; unmatched junction nucleotides: 7. Germline CDR1 KGHSH, CDR2 LQKENI. The CDR3 runs to 15 residues. CDR3 amino acids: CASSPITGTGTEAFF. CDR3 coding DNA: TGTGCCAGCTCACCCATTACCGGGACAGGGACTGAAGCTTTCTTT.